The sequence of this TCR beta chain was determined in a study of T cell responses to AZD1222 COVID-19 vaccine. Germline V gives CDR1 SNHLY, CDR2 FYNNEI. V was clipped by 5 bases and J by 1 base; unmatched bases: 10. The CDR3 loop spans 16 amino acids. In this sample, this clone turned up once. Method: immunoSEQ multiplex PCR; TCRdb's copy keeps in-frame clones and lacks some. This sample yields about 120,000 clones, of which 75% to 95% are seen a single time; 5% to 5.5% belongs to the top ten. The sequenced sample was peripheral blood, obtained on day 0 of AZD1222 vaccination. The chain employs TRBV2 and TRBJ1-2, with 7 bases fitting TRBD1. The clonotype originates from an adult in good health. This CDR3 reads CASSPLTGSLNYGYTF. In DNA, the CDR3 is TGTGCCAGCAGTCCCTTGACAGGGAGCCTTAACTATGGCTACACCTTC.